This T cell receptor (beta chain) is drawn from a study of cytomegalovirus exposure and HLA in healthy donors. CDR1 SGHTA and CDR2 FQGTGA come from the germline V gene. The CDR3 runs 14 residues. Study-wide results and limits: For presence/absence analyses, sequencing depth was assumed to be roughly uniform across donors.

For this clone: Its specificity is not known. A read error may account for a junction end that differs from germline.

It was with 60 Vbeta and 13 Jbeta primers that the PCR ran. Only in-frame clones appear in the TCRdb table, and some are missing; sequencing was by immunoSEQ multiplex PCR. The data contain more than 110,000 clones, roughly 9.7% of them singletons. The V gene is TRBV7-3, the J gene TRBJ2-2, with D maybe TRBD2 (5 bases). Sequenced sample: PBMCs. The source is a man in his forties or fifties in good health and CMV-seronegative. The CDR3, as DNA: TGTGCCAGCAGCTTAACAGCGAACACCGGGGAGCCGTTTTTT. Its translation is CASSLTANTGEPFF. Supplemented by reference TRBV7-3 and TRBJ2-2, the full variable domain reads GAGVSQTPSNKVTEKGKYVELRCDPISGHTALYWYRQSLGQGPEFLIYFQGTGAADDSGLPNDRFFAVRPEGSVSTLKIQRTERGDSAVYLCASSLTANTGEPFFGEGSRLTVL.